The 16 T cell receptor beta chains in this list originate from one sample, sequenced in a study of lymphopenia after photon versus proton radiotherapy. The table came from immunoSEQ multiplex PCR; TCRdb's copy has only in-frame clones and leaves some out. The table lists over 55,000 clones, approximately 87% of them singletons. The sample consisted of peripheral blood, taken from a patient treated with proton-based radiotherapy. All receptors come from an elderly man with esophageal cancer.

The chain uses TRBV19 and TRBJ1-3; D gene uncertain. The CDR3 is 16 residues long. Germline CDR1 LNHDA, CDR2 SQIVND (reference sequence). Deletions cut 5 bases from V and 2 bases from J, with 16 bases between. The CDR3 sequence: CASSPAGGGAGNTIYF. In DNA form, the CDR3 reads TGTGCCAGTAGTCCAGCAGGTGGTGGGGCTGGAAACACCATATATTTT.

The rearrangement links TRBV21-1 to TRBJ2-7; the D call TRBD1 from the table was never checked on the DNA. TRBV21-1 is a documented pseudogene. The CDR3 is 15 residues long. In nucleotides, the CDR3 is TGTGCCAGCAGCAAGTCGACAGGGGCTCCCTACGAGCAGTACTTC. Translated: CASSKSTGAPYEQYF.

The V call is TRBV5-1, the J call TRBJ2-1; the D gene is possibly TRBD1 (5 bases). The germline V gene encodes CDR1 SGHRS and CDR2 YFSETQ. The V end was cut by 3 bases, the J end by 3 bases, with 10 bases between. The CDR3 is 14 amino acids. CDR3 residues: CASSSGWLYNEQFF. The DNA of the CDR3 is TGCGCCAGCAGCTCAGGGTGGCTCTACAATGAGCAGTTCTTC. The variable domain in full, completed from reference TRBV5-1 and TRBJ2-1, reads KAGVTQTPRYLIKTRGQQVTLSCSPISGHRSVSWYQQTPGQGLQFLFEYFSETQRNKGNFPGRFSGRQFSNSRSEMNVSTLELGDSALYLCASSSGWLYNEQFFGPGTRLTVL.

In its sample, this clone was seen a few times. V is TRBV7-9 and J is TRBJ1-3; D is perhaps TRBD1 (6 bases). CDR1 SEHNR and CDR2 FQNEAQ come from the germline V gene (reference sequence). The V and J ends lost 1 base and 0 bases respectively, with 13 bases between them. The CDR3 sequence is 17 residues long. The CDR3: CASSLVTGLGSGNTIYF. CDR3 coding DNA: TGTGCCAGCAGCTTAGTGACAGGTCTAGGCTCTGGAAACACCATATATTTT.

V gene TRBV6-5 combines with J gene TRBJ2-7, with TRBD2 matching over 9 bases. V dropped 1 base and J dropped 5; count of bases not matched to a gene: 6. Germline CDR1 and CDR2: MNHEY and SVGAGI. The CDR3 has 15 residues. The CDR3, as DNA: TGTGCCAGCAGTTACTTTGCTAGCGGGATTGACGAGCAGTACTTC. Its translation is CASSYFASGIDEQYF.

The chain couples TRBV19 to TRBJ2-3; D is unclear. CDR1 is LNHDA and CDR2 is SQIVND in the germline V gene (reference sequence). The CDR3 is 16 amino acids. Trimming shortened V by 5 bases and J by 5 bases, and 20 bases separated the two germline ends. CDR3 residues: CASSLRADSPIDTQYF. CDR3 bases: TGTGCCAGTAGTCTCCGCGCAGACTCACCAATAGATACGCAGTATTTT.

The V and J genes are TRBV30 and TRBJ1-3; D call uncertain. With 4 bases removed from V and 4 bases from J, the gap between germline ends came to 11 bases. Germline V gene data show CDR1 as GTSNPN and CDR2 as SVGIG (reference sequence). The CDR3 has 13 amino acids. Here the CDR3 reads CAWTGRAGNTIYF. The CDR3 DNA reads as TGTGCCTGGACCGGACGGGCCGGAAACACCATATATTTT.

This clone has only a few counts. The rearrangement uses TRBV6-5 and TRBJ1-5, with a weak D call TRBD1 (6 bases). V was cut by 0 bases and J by 4 bases, with 10 bases left in between. From germline, CDR1 is MNHEY and CDR2 SVGAGI. The CDR3 is 15 amino acids. CDR3 sequence reads: CASSYSAQGNQPQHF. CDR3 DNA: TGTGCCAGCAGTTACTCCGCGCAGGGGAATCAGCCCCAGCATTTT.

J is TRBJ2-3 and V is TRBV7-9; 14 bases fit TRBD2. Germline CDR1 and CDR2: SEHNR and FQNEAQ (reference sequence). V shed 5 bases, J shed 4 bases, and the junction held 2 bases outside the gene matches. The CDR3 extends over 15 amino acids. Here the CDR3 reads CASSPGLAGADTQYF. CDR3 DNA: TGTGCCAGCAGCCCGGGACTAGCGGGAGCAGATACGCAGTATTTT.

The J gene is TRBJ2-6, the V gene TRBV19, with D possibly matching TRBD2 (5 bases). Per the germline V gene, CDR1 is LNHDA and CDR2 is SQIVND (reference sequence). This CDR3 has 18 amino acids. Trimming pared 5 bases from V and 0 bases from J, leaving 17 bases between. The CDR3 DNA follows: TGTGCCAGTAGTCCCTCCCCTCGGGGTTCCTCTGGGGCCAACGTCCTGACTTTC. Amino acids: CASSPSPRGSSGANVLTF.

This chain connects TRBV11-2 to TRBJ2-5, with D perhaps being TRBD1 or TRBD2 (5 bases each). CDR3 length: 13 amino acids. With 7 bases removed from V and 4 bases from J, the gap between germline ends came to 13 bases. Germline CDR1 is SGHAT and CDR2 is FQNNGV. In DNA form, the CDR3 reads TGTGCCAGCACCCGGGACGTAGGAGAGACCCAGTACTTC. Protein sequence: CASTRDVGETQYF.

The rearrangement uses TRBV6-4 and TRBJ1-1; no clear D. The ends were cut back, 4 bases at V and 4 bases at J, with 10 bases in the middle. CDR1 MRHNA and CDR2 SNTAGT come from the germline V gene. The CDR3 is made up of 13 amino acids. In DNA form, the CDR3 reads TGTGCCAGCAGTGCCGGATTGTTCACTGAAGCTTTCTTT. It yields the protein CASSAGLFTEAFF.

The chain carries TRBV6-1 and TRBJ2-5, with TRBD1 matching 8 bases. Germline V gives CDR1 MNHNS, CDR2 SASEGT. J was trimmed by 2 bases and V by 4 bases; bases with no gene match: 3. The CDR3 runs to 14 residues. In DNA, the CDR3 is TGTGCCAGCAGTGCGTACAGGGGGCAAGAGACCCAGTACTTC. This sequence encodes CASSAYRGQETQYF.

The count of this clone is one. The genes are TRBV4-1 and TRBJ2-7; D is possibly TRBD2 (5 bases). V lost 0 bases and J 2 bases, leaving 14 bases between the germline ends. CDR1 and CDR2 (germline): MGHRA, YSYEKL. CDR3 length equals 16 residues. The CDR3 spells CASSQEAFPGTYEQYF. DNA for the CDR3: TGCGCCAGCAGCCAAGAGGCCTTCCCGGGGACCTACGAGCAGTACTTC.

CDR3 loop: CATSREQIGATNEKLFF. The CDR3 coding sequence is TGTGCCACCAGCAGAGAACAGATTGGTGCAACTAATGAAAAACTGTTTTTT. This sequence joins TRBV15 and TRBJ1-4; unclear D gene. Germline CDR1 and CDR2: LNHNV and YYDKDF (reference sequence). Trimming left V 0 bases short and J 0 bases short, with 11 bases between. The CDR3 length is 17 residues.

CDR3 residues: CASSYWVTGELFF. CDR3 nucleotides: TGTGCCAGCAGTTACTGGGTTACCGGGGAGCTGTTTTTT. The chain combines TRBV6-5 with TRBJ2-2; the D is unclear. CDR1 is MNHEY, CDR2 SVGAGI, per germline. V lost 1 base to trimming and J lost 5 bases, with 5 bases between them. The CDR3 consists of 13 residues.